This is a list of T cell receptor beta chains from one sample in a study of CD8 T cells in Susac syndrome. One entry per CDR3 protein results from TCRdb running MiXCR on the immunoSEQ multiplex PCR reads. The top ten hold around 0.07% of the sample, which has around 300,000 distinct CDR3 sequences, about 91% seen once. The sample consisted of CD4+ T cells from PBMCs. The receptors were sampled from a human donor with multiple sclerosis. Each CDR3 is given without its conserved first and last residue. Clone size is shown for a subset of rows, as once, few, many or a class of expanded clone.

J gene,V gene,clone size,CDR3 length,CDR3 protein
TRBJ2-7,TRBV13,-,13,ASSLGPDRGYEQY
TRBJ2-5,TRBV5-1,-,14,ASSLQPGTRYETQY
TRBJ2-3,TRBV4-1,-,13,ASSQDWGGTDTQY
TRBJ2-1,TRBV7-2,-,15,ASSLMGRTSGANEQF
TRBJ2-7,TRBV14,-,14,ASSPRAGVRLYEQY
TRBJ1-1,TRBV30,-,11,AWSVQSRTEAF
TRBJ2-1,TRBV30,-,13,AWGLSGSRYNEQF
TRBJ2-7,TRBV3-1,-,12,ASSQDPQGVEQY
TRBJ2-1,TRBV5-1,-,13,ASSLSRERGNEQF
TRBJ2-3,TRBV18,-,14,ASSPLAGDPTDTQY
TRBJ2-2,TRBV21-1,-,22,ASSKVGRIKGPQCEKANTGELF
TRBJ2-5,TRBV5-1,-,12,ASSWRGPQETQY
TRBJ1-2,TRBV5-5,-,13,ASRPDSGPGYGYT
TRBJ1-1,TRBV7-2,once,12,ASSLATPNTEAF
TRBJ2-1,TRBV20-1,-,12,SASGPIRLNEQF
TRBJ1-3,TRBV25-1,once,13,ASSAQGRSGNTIY
TRBJ1-5,TRBV27,-,11,ASRLTLNQPQH
TRBJ2-2,TRBV27,-,15,ASSLGPWTRSTGELF
TRBJ2-2,TRBV6-2/TRBV6-3,-,13,ASSLRDSPTGELF
TRBJ2-3,TRBV9,-,13,ASSAAGTVADTQY
TRBJ2-3,TRBV2,-,12,ACTNNLYTDTQY
TRBJ1-4,TRBV7-2,-,15,ASSFDIGGRGGEKLF
TRBJ2-1,TRBV3-1,once,12,ASSQVDYFHEQF
TRBJ2-7,TRBV5-1,-,13,ASSLEPLEVYEQY
TRBJ2-5,TRBV15,-,14,ATSRGFQGGTQTQY
TRBJ1-1,TRBV4-1,-,15,ASSHKRGTFLHTEAF
TRBJ2-2,TRBV25-1,once,16,ASSENTGAPEGTGELF
TRBJ2-7,TRBV5-6,few,10,ASGAGTYEQY